This TCR beta chain was captured in a study of blood T cells in healthy people across ages. In germline, CDR1 is SEHNR, CDR2 FQNEAQ (reference sequence). This CDR3 comprises 17 residues. Trimming cost V 3 bases and J 1 base; bases outside gene matches: 8. This clonotype was seen a few times. The use of a sample-barcoded 5' primer and a J-beta primer mix characterized a second PCR of about 7 to 12 cycles. TCRdb reprocessed the 5' RACE reads with MiXCR, giving one entry per CDR3 protein. The sample shows approximately 800,000 distinct CDR3 sequences, about a quarter of them seen only once. Separately, the same data were catalogued under a study of T cells of mothers and their children.

The TCR comes from a boy younger than 18 in good health. Sequencing was performed on blood. V and J are TRBV7-9 and TRBJ2-1, with 8 bases identical to TRBD2. The CDR3 sequence: CASSFPKRGPSYNEQFF. DNA of the CDR3: TGTGCCAGCAGCTTCCCTAAGCGGGGGCCGTCCTACAATGAGCAGTTCTTC.